This T cell receptor beta chain was recorded in a study of control samples from healthy donors and cancer patients. Sequenced by immunoSEQ multiplex PCR; TCRdb stores in-frame clones only, minus some. Of approximately 100,000 clones detected, 88% appear once; the ten largest clones hold 13% to 15%. This CDR3 has 16 amino acids. Germline CDR1 and CDR2: SGHDT and YYEEEE. With 0 bases clipped from V and 7 bases from J, the junction kept 9 bases outside the gene matches. The chain carries TRBV5-6 and TRBJ1-5, with 8 bases identical to TRBD1. The sequenced material came from blood. This clonotype originated in a man aged 25 to 40 in good health. The CDR3 sequence is CASSLGWTGLLQPQHF. The CDR3 bases are TGTGCCAGCAGCTTGGGGTGGACAGGGCTCCTACAGCCCCAGCATTTT.